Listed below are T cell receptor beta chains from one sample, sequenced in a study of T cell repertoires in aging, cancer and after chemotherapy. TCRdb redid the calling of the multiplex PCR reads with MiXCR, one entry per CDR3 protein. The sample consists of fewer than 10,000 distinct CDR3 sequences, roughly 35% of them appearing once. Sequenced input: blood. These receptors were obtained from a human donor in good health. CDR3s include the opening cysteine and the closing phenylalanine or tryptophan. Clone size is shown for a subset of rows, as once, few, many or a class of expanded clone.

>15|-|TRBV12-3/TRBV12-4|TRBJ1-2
CANSPRRDTAYGYTF
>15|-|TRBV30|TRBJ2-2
CAWSLGQLNTGELFF
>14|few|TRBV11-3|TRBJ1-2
CASSSGFPNYGYTF
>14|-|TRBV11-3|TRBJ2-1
CASSLLAGGGEQFF
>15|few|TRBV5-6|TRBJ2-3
CASSLSRDNTDTQYF
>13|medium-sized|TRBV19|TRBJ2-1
CASRGTAGNEQFF
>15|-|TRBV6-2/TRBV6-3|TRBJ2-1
CASSYGRTSYNEQFF
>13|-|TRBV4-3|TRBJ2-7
CASSPGLSYEQYF
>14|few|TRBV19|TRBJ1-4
CASSPVTGREKLFF
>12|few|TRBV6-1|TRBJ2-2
CASNRETGELFF
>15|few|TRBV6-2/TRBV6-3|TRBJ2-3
CASSTGTSDTDTQYF
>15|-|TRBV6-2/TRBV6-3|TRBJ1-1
CASTYPGQGKREAFF
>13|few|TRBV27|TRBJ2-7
CASSLIAGTEQYF
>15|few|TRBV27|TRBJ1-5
CASSPWTGGNQPQHF
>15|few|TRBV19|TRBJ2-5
CASSLARGAAETQYF
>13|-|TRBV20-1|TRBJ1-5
CSAIGQGFQPQHF
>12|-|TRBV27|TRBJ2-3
CASSRRTDTQYF
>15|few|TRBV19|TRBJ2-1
CASSIGRGRYNEQFF
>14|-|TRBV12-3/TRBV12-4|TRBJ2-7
CASSRTGITYEQYF
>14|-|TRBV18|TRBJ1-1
CASSRGTGEAEVFF
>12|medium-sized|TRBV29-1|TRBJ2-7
CSVVDIYYEQYF
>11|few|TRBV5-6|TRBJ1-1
CASNRDTEAFF
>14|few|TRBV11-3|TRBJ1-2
CASSRGTGGYGYTF
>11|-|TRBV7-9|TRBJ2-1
CASSLMGEQFF
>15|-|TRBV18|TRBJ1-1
CASSPDRLRNTEAFF
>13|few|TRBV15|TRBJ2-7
CATSSQRRNEQYF
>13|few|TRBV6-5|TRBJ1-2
CASSPRRVGGYTF
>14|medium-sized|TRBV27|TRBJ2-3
CASSLGLVGDTQYF
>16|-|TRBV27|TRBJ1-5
CASTLPRTGSNQPQHF
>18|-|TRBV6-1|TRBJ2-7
CASSEAPIQGGSSYEQYF
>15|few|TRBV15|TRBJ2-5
CATSTFLAGEETQYF
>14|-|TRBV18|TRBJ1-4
CASSSRGLSERLFF
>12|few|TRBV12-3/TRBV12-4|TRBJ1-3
CATGTSGNTIYF
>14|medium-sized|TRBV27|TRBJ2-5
CASSTGQGGETQYF
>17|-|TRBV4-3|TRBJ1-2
CASSPSSRWTSNYGYTF
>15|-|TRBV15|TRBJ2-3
CATSRDRLGSDTQYF
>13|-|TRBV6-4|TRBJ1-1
CASSRTSYTEAFF
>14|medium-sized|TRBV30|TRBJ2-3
CAWGDRGLVDTQYF
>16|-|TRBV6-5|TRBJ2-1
CASSPRTGGSYNEQFF
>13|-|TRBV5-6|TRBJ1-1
CASSFPMNTEAFF
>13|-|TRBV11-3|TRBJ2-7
CASSPAGRYEQYF
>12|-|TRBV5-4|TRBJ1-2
CASSLTRGGYTF
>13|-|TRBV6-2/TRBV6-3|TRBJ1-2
CASSYGGGAGYTF
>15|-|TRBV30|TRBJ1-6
CAWMLNASYNSPLHF
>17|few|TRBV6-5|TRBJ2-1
CASSVGGGLPTYNEQFF
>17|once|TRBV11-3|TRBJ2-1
CASSLERAGGPSCEQFF
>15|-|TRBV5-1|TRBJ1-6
CASSDAQGVNSPLHF
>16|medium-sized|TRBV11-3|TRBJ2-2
CASSLVPDRVGGELFF
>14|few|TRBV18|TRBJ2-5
CASSPSLNQETQYF